This T cell receptor (beta chain) was sequenced in a study of neoadjuvant nivolumab and ipilimumab in lung cancer. Study-level information: The combination arm added day-1 ipilimumab 1 mg/kg to nivolumab 3 mg/kg on days 1, 15, 29.

CDR1 and CDR2 from the germline V gene are SGDLS and YYNGEE. V trimming: 4 bases; J trimming: 7 bases; junction bases outside the gene matches: 2. This CDR3 is 13 amino acids long. Data came from immunoSEQ multiplex PCR; TCRdb stores just in-frame clones and leaves some out. The table lists roughly 4,700 clones, about 80% of them singletons, with 3% to 4% in the top ten. The source of this sequence is an adult with non-small cell lung cancer. Some clones in this sample may be carry-over from other donors' samples. The source material was normal lung tissue adjacent to the tumor, sampled after neoadjuvant nivolumab, alone or with ipilimumab, at or shortly before surgery. The rearrangement uses TRBV9 and TRBJ2-1; 10 bases align to TRBD2. CDR3 in DNA: TGTGCCAGCAGCCTGACTAGCGGGAATGAGCAGTTCTTC. Protein product: CASSLTSGNEQFF. Based on the CDR3 plus reference TRBV9 and TRBJ2-1, the full variable domain is DSGVTQTPKHLITATGQRVTLRCSPRSGDLSVYWYQQSLDQGLQFLIQYYNGEERAKGNILERFSAQQFPDLHSELNLSSLELGDSALYFCASSLTSGNEQFFGPGTRLTVL.